This TCR beta chain came from a study of cytomegalovirus exposure and HLA in healthy donors. Only a few counts were recorded for this clone. Antigen specificity is unknown. With 60 Vbeta and 13 Jbeta primers, the PCR was carried out. Clones were read by immunoSEQ multiplex PCR, and TCRdb kept only the in-frame ones, dropping some. Of approximately 90,000 clones listed, 76% are singletons. The CDR3 runs to 14 residues. After removal of 5 bases from V and 0 bases from J, the junction contained 4 bases not matched to a gene. Germline assignment: CDR1 MNHEY and CDR2 SVGAGI. Study conclusions and caveats: It was reported that TCR beta sequences correctly inferred the HLA-A and HLA-B alleles for most subjects.

The clonotype was recovered from a male donor in good health and CMV-seronegative. Material: PBMCs. V gene TRBV6-5 combines with J gene TRBJ2-7; 7 bases map to TRBD1. Here the CDR3 DNA reads TGTGCCAGCAGTACCGGACAGGCCTCCTACGAGCAGTACTTC. It translates to CASSTGQASYEQYF.